This T cell receptor beta chain was captured by sequencing in a study of cytomegalovirus exposure and HLA in healthy donors. This CDR3 spans 13 amino acids. Looked up from germline, CDR1 is SEHNR and CDR2 is FQNEAQ (reference sequence). Between the trimmed V and J ends, which lost 5 bases and 4 bases, there was a span of 11 bases. PCR was performed using 60 Vbeta and 13 Jbeta primers. Sequencing was performed with immunoSEQ multiplex PCR; in TCRdb, only in-frame clones are kept and a portion is missing. The table has around 200,000 clones, approximately 81% seen once. The V and J genes are TRBV7-9 and TRBJ1-1; D remains unclear. Sequences were obtained from PBMCs. This receptor was identified in a woman between 50 and 59 years old in good health and CMV-seronegative. Here the CDR3 DNA reads TGTGCCAGCAGCCCCCAGTTCTCCACTGAAGCTTTCTTT. This gives the protein CASSPQFSTEAFF.